These T cell receptor beta chains were read from a single sample in a study of cytomegalovirus exposure and HLA in healthy donors. The repertoire was sequenced with immunoSEQ multiplex PCR; TCRdb's copy has only in-frame clones and lacks some. Among 100,000 to 150,000 clones listed, around 86% were seen once. The sample taken for sequencing was PBMCs. These receptors originate from a young woman in good health and CMV-seronegative. CDR3s include the opening cysteine and the closing phenylalanine or tryptophan. The order of the fields is V gene, D gene, J gene, clone size, CDR3 protein, CDR3 DNA. D genes are given only for firm matches. Size tells how often a clone was seen (once, few, many) or the class of an expanded clone, and some rows leave it out.

TRBV28	NA	TRBJ1-2	NA	CASTPQGRYGYTF	TGTGCCAGCACCCCACAGGGAAGATATGGCTACACCTTC
TRBV28	TRBD2	TRBJ2-1	NA	CASSSYTTSGGYNEQFF	TGTGCCAGCAGTTCCTATACCACTAGCGGGGGCTACAATGAGCAGTTCTTC
TRBV6-5	TRBD2	TRBJ2-5	NA	CASSRPGLAEETQYF	TGTGCCAGCAGTCGACCGGGACTAGCGGAAGAGACCCAGTACTTC
TRBV28	TRBD2	TRBJ2-1	NA	CASSPWWTSGSYNEQFF	TGTGCCAGCAGTCCCTGGTGGACTAGCGGGAGCTACAATGAGCAGTTCTTC
TRBV19	TRBD2	TRBJ2-7	NA	CASSSSGYSYEQYF	TGTGCCAGTTCATCTAGCGGATACTCCTACGAGCAGTACTTC
TRBV29-1	TRBD2	TRBJ2-7	NA	CSVIAGGPSEQYF	TGCAGCGTTATAGCGGGAGGGCCGTCCGAGCAGTACTTC
TRBV28	TRBD2	TRBJ2-3	NA	CASSPRRGAQDTQYF	TGTGCCAGCAGTCCTAGGCGGGGGGCGCAGGATACGCAGTATTTT
TRBV28	NA	TRBJ1-4	NA	CASSTPVGEKLFF	TGTGCCAGCAGTACTCCCGTGGGCGAAAAACTGTTTTTT
TRBV10-3	NA	TRBJ2-1	NA	CAISESWGHNEQFF	TGTGCCATCAGTGAGTCCTGGGGCCACAATGAGCAGTTCTTC
TRBV19	TRBD2	TRBJ2-7	NA	CASSIRLAGFSYEQYF	TGTGCCAGTAGTATACGGCTAGCGGGATTTTCCTACGAGCAGTACTTC
TRBV28	NA	TRBJ1-1	NA	CASNNRALKNTEAFF	TGTGCCAGCAATAACAGGGCTTTAAAGAACACTGAAGCTTTCTTT
TRBV7-8	NA	TRBJ1-1	NA	CASKPGNMNTEAFF	TGTGCCAGCAAGCCGGGGAACATGAACACTGAAGCTTTCTTT
TRBV11-1	NA	TRBJ2-7	NA	CASSLAQGPSYEQYF	TGTGCCAGCAGCTTAGCACAGGGTCCCTCCTACGAGCAGTACTTC
TRBV7-6	TRBD1	TRBJ1-1	NA	CASSDTDRVLNTEAFF	TGTGCCAGCAGCGATACGGACAGGGTACTGAACACTGAAGCTTTCTTT
TRBV4-1	TRBD2	TRBJ2-7	NA	CASSGLAGTNYEQYF	TGCGCCAGCAGCGGACTAGCGGGTACGAACTACGAGCAGTACTTC
TRBV6-4	NA	TRBJ1-2	NA	CASSGGGLYGYTF	TGTGCCAGCAGCGGTGGCGGACTCTATGGCTACACCTTC
TRBV29-1	TRBD2	TRBJ2-1	NA	CSVERGGYNEQFF	TGCAGCGTTGAGCGGGGGGGGTACAATGAGCAGTTCTTC
TRBV7-9	TRBD2	TRBJ2-2	NA	CASGRGAGELFF	TGTGCCAGCGGGAGGGGCGCCGGGGAGCTGTTTTTT
TRBV6-1	TRBD2	TRBJ2-1	NA	CASSDHGGSGNEQFF	TGTGCCAGCAGTGATCACGGCGGGAGCGGCAATGAGCAGTTCTTC
TRBV6-5	NA	TRBJ1-2	NA	CASRTGYGYTF	TGTGCCAGTCGTACAGGGTATGGCTACACCTTC
TRBV27	NA	TRBJ1-1	NA	CASSLTENTEAFF	TGTGCCAGCAGTCTCACAGAGAACACTGAAGCTTTCTTT
TRBV6-9	TRBD1	TRBJ1-2	NA	CASSYSFGTGHGYTF	TGTGCCAGCAGTTACTCGTTTGGGACAGGGCATGGCTACACCTTC
TRBV9	TRBD2	TRBJ2-1	NA	CASSGQAGGPTGNEQFF	TGTGCCAGCAGCGGTCAAGCGGGAGGGCCGACGGGTAATGAGCAGTTCTTC
TRBV30	NA	TRBJ1-5	NA	CAWSPYRVGGQPQHF	TGTGCCTGGAGCCCTTACCGAGTGGGCGGGCAGCCCCAGCATTTT
TRBV21-1	NA	TRBJ2-3	NA	CASSYSQWTDTQYF	TGTGCCAGCAGCTACAGCCAGTGGACAGATACGCAGTATTTT
TRBV9	TRBD2	TRBJ2-3	NA	CASSVGLAGVSDTQYF	TGTGCCAGCAGCGTAGGCCTAGCGGGAGTATCAGATACGCAGTATTTT
TRBV13	NA	TRBJ2-3	NA	CASSRGSSRSTDTQYF	TGTGCCAGCAGCCGGGGTTCGAGCCGCAGTACAGATACGCAGTATTTT
TRBV5-1	TRBD2	TRBJ2-7	NA	CASSFSAGGTYEQYF	TGCGCCAGCAGCTTTTCGGCGGGGGGAACCTACGAGCAGTACTTC
TRBV30	NA	TRBJ1-2	NA	CAWSVLPGGGYTF	TGTGCCTGGAGTGTACTACCGGGAGGTGGCTACACCTTC
TRBV5-5	NA	TRBJ2-7	few	CASSLAWTNAYEQYF	TGTGCCAGCAGCTTGGCCTGGACAAACGCCTACGAGCAGTACTTC
TRBV30	NA	TRBJ2-7	NA	CAWSLDRVYEQYF	TGTGCCTGGAGTTTGGACAGAGTTTACGAGCAGTACTTC
TRBV6-6	TRBD1	TRBJ2-7	NA	CASSYSGTESSYEQYF	TGTGCCAGCAGTTACTCGGGGACAGAAAGCTCCTACGAGCAGTACTTC
TRBV11-2	NA	TRBJ2-1	NA	CASSLPVPGDEQFF	TGTGCCAGCAGCCTCCCGGTGCCGGGGGATGAGCAGTTCTTC
TRBV10-3	TRBD1	TRBJ2-7	NA	CAISDGDRGREQYF	TGTGCCATCAGTGATGGGGACAGGGGGCGCGAGCAGTACTTC
TRBV13	TRBD2	TRBJ2-7	NA	CASSFWASGNAYEQYF	TGTGCCAGCAGCTTCTGGGCTAGCGGGAACGCCTACGAGCAGTACTTC
TRBV7-3	NA	TRBJ2-2	NA	CASSPVPTAGELFF	TGTGCCAGCAGCCCCGTTCCCACGGCCGGGGAGCTGTTTTTT
TRBV7-9	TRBD2	TRBJ2-3	NA	CASSLVFGTSDDTQYF	TGTGCCAGCAGCTTGGTTTTCGGGACTAGCGACGATACGCAGTATTTT
TRBV28	NA	TRBJ2-7	NA	CASSVQGSYEQYF	TGTGCCAGCAGTGTACAGGGTTCCTACGAGCAGTACTTC
TRBV28	TRBD2	TRBJ2-7	NA	CASSPTSGASFLNHEQYF	TGTGCCAGCAGTCCGACTAGCGGAGCCTCCTTCCTTAACCACGAGCAGTACTTC
TRBV5-1	NA	TRBJ1-5	NA	CASSLGLRRDSNQPQHF	TGCGCCAGCAGCTTGGGTCTCCGCAGGGATAGCAATCAGCCCCAGCATTTT
TRBV12-5	NA	TRBJ1-1	NA	CASGFPTGPNTEAFF	TGTGCTAGTGGTTTCCCGACAGGACCGAACACTGAAGCTTTCTTT
TRBV25-1	TRBD2	TRBJ2-3	NA	CASSLAGGTDTQYF	TGTGCCAGCAGCCTAGCGGGAGGCACAGATACGCAGTATTTT
TRBV6-5	NA	TRBJ2-7	NA	CASSPSSYEQYF	TGTGCCAGCTCCCCTAGCTCCTACGAGCAGTACTTC
TRBV11-3	NA	TRBJ1-1	NA	CASSTDTEAFF	TGTGCCAGCAGCACAGACACTGAAGCTTTCTTT
TRBV7-8	TRBD1	TRBJ1-5	NA	CASSLGQGQPQHF	TGTGCCAGCAGCTTAGGACAGGGACAGCCCCAGCATTTT
TRBV4-1	TRBD1	TRBJ2-1	NA	CASSPDRDLDNEQFF	TGCGCCAGCAGCCCAGACAGGGATCTGGACAATGAGCAGTTCTTC
TRBV7-9	TRBD2	TRBJ2-2	NA	CASSLARLAGGVHTGELFF	TGTGCCAGCAGCTTAGCGCGGCTAGCGGGAGGAGTGCACACCGGGGAGCTGTTTTTT
TRBV19	TRBD1	TRBJ1-2	NA	CASSVTGDDGYTF	TGTGCCAGTAGTGTAACAGGGGATGACGGCTACACCTTC
TRBV20-1	NA	TRBJ2-5	NA	CSATNQETQYF	TGCAGTGCTACAAACCAAGAGACCCAGTACTTC
TRBV6-1	TRBD1	TRBJ2-7	NA	CATDVGTGDYEQYF	TGTGCCACGGACGTCGGGACAGGGGACTACGAGCAGTACTTC
TRBV2	NA	TRBJ1-1	NA	CASIVMNTEAFF	TGTGCCAGCATAGTTATGAACACTGAAGCTTTCTTT